This T cell receptor beta chain was retrieved from a study of neurological immune-mediated disorders. cDNA synthesis was performed by 5'RACE with 10-nucleotide random UMIs. TCRdb called the 5' RACE reads again in MiXCR, with one record for every CDR3 protein. In the table there are 60,000 to 85,000 distinct CDR3 sequences, 4.8% of which are singletons. The ends were cut back, 5 bases at V and 2 bases at J, with 13 bases in the middle. CDR1 SQVTM and CDR2 ANQGSEA come from the germline V gene. This CDR3 is built from 13 residues. The unsorted libraries were prepared from 2 million PBMCs (stored at -80 C). General study results and limits: With the multiple sclerosis repertoire cluster, neither clinical nor MRI features showed any association. Multiple sclerosis patients had less TCR clonal expansion than even healthy controls, unlike HTLV-1-associated myelopathy.

As to this clonotype: No antigen is known for it.

The material sequenced was PBMCs. This receptor was identified in a woman in her seventies with multiple sclerosis. V gene TRBV29-1 combines with J gene TRBJ2-7; possible D gene TRBD1, 5 bases. The CDR3 DNA reads TGCAGCGTTTATAAGGGGCGGCCCTACGAGCAGTACTTC. It yields the protein CSVYKGRPYEQYF.